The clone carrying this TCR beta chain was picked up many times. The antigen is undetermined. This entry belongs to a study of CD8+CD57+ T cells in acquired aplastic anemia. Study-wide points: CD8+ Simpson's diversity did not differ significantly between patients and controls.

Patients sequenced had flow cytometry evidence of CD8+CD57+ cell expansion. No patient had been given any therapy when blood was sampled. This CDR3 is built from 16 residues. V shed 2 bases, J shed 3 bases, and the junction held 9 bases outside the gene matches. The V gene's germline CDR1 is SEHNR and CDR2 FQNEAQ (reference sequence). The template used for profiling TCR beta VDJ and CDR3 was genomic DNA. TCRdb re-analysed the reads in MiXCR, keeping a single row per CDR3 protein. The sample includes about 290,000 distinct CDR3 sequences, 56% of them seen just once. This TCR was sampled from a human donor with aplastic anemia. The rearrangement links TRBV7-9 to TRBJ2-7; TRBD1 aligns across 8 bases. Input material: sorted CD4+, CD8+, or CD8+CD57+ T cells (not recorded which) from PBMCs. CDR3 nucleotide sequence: TGTGCCAGCAGCTTACCCAGGACAGGGCTTAGCTACGAGCAGTACTTC. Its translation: CASSLPRTGLSYEQYF.